What follows are 4 T cell receptor beta chains derived from one specimen sequenced in a study of blood T cells in healthy people across ages (dated by TCRdb to between 2014 and 2016). The library was prepared using 5' RACE. The instrument given in TCRdb is Illumina HiSeq 2500. A second roughly 6 to 11 cycle PCR used a sample-barcoded 5' primer and a J-beta primer mix. Clones were called with MiXCR by TCRdb after fastp trimmed the public reads at Q25, and only in-frame beta chains were retained. When rows share a CDR3 protein, they turn into one entry using the most common DNA and genes. In this sample the table shows 1.5 million to 2 million distinct CDR3 sequences, about 30% of which occur a single time. Of the sample, 7.7% is held by the ten largest clones. Input material: blood. The origin of the receptors is a woman between 25 and 40 years old in good health.

This sequence joins TRBV20-1 and TRBJ1-2; 7 bases are shared with TRBD1. The length of the CDR3 is 14 residues. Trimming at V came to 3 bases and at J to 4 bases, leaving 8 bases not matched to a gene. Looked up from germline, CDR1 is DFQATT and CDR2 is SNEGSKA (reference sequence). The CDR3 bases are TGCAGTGCTAGTGAAACAGGGGAAGGCTATGGCTACACCTTC. This encodes CSASETGEGYGYTF.

The sample holds many counts of this clonotype. The chain links TRBV7-9 to TRBJ1-2; maybe TRBD1 (5 bases). Per the germline V gene, CDR1 is SEHNR and CDR2 is FQNEAQ (reference sequence). V lost 5 bases, J lost 2 bases, and 12 bases lay in between. This CDR3 is 14 amino acids long. The CDR3 spells CASSGRDGNYGYTF. The CDR3 DNA follows: TGTGCCAGCAGCGGAAGGGACGGGAACTATGGCTACACCTTC.

This clonotype has only a few counts. J is TRBJ2-1 and V is TRBV7-2; 9 bases fit TRBD2. The V gene end was trimmed by 3 bases and the J gene end by 5 bases; junction bases not matched to a gene: 11. Germline assignment: CDR1 SGHTA and CDR2 FQGNSA. This CDR3 contains 17 residues. The CDR3 DNA reads as TGTGCCAGCAGCTTTCCCCCGCTAGCGGGATTGGACAATGAGCAGTTCTTC. Protein sequence: CASSFPPLAGLDNEQFF.

There are a few counts of this clonotype. The CDR3: CASSLASGGRYEQYF. CDR3 in DNA: TGCGCCAGCAGCTTGGCCTCGGGGGGAAGGTACGAGCAGTACTTC. The genes are TRBV5-1 and TRBJ2-7; 7 bases match TRBD2. V gave up 0 bases and J gave up 4 bases; unmatched junction bases: 7. Germline V lookup: CDR1 SGHRS, CDR2 YFSETQ. The CDR3 extends over 15 amino acids.